The TCR beta chain described here comes from a study of technical replicates of blood from a handful of donors. The protocol was immunoSEQ multiplex PCR, while the TCRdb copy is restricted to in-frame clones and leaves out a portion. In the table there are about 75,000 clones, approximately 97% of which are singletons. V lost 5 bases and J 10 bases, leaving 12 bases between the germline ends. The CDR3 consists of 11 residues. Germline CDR1 and CDR2: GTSNPN and SVGIG (reference sequence). Material for sequencing was T cells isolated from PBMCs. The genes are TRBV30 and TRBJ2-1; D not certain. This clonotype was sampled from a human donor in good health. The CDR3, as DNA: TGTGCCTGGGGTAATGAGGCCGAGCAGTTCTTC. It specifies CAWGNEAEQFF.